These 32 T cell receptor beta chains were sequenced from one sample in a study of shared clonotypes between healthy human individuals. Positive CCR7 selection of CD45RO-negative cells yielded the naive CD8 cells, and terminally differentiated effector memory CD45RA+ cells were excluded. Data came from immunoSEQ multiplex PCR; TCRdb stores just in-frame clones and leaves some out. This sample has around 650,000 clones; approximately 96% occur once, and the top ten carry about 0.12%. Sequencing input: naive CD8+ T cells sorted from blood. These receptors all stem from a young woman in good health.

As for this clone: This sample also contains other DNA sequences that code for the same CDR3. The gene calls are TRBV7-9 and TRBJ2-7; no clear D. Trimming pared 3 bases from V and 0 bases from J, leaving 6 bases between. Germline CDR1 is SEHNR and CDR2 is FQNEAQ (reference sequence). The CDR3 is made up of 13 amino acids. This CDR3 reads CASSLDPSYEQYF. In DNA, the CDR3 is TGTGCCAGCAGCTTGGACCCCTCCTACGAGCAGTACTTC.

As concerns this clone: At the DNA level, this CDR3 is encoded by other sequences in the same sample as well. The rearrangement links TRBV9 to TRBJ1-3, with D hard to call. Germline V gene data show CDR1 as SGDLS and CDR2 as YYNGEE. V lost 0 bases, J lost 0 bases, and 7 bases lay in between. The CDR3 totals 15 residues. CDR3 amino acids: CASSVGGSSGNTIYF. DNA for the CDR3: TGTGCCAGCAGCGTAGGAGGTAGCTCTGGAAACACCATATATTTT.

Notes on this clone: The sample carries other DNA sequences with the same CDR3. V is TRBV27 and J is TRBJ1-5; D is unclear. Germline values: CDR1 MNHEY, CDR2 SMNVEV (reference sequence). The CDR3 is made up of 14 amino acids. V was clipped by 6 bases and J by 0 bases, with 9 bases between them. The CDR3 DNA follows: TGTGCCAGCAGCCTAAGCGGTAGCAATCAGCCCCAGCATTTT. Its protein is CASSLSGSNQPQHF.

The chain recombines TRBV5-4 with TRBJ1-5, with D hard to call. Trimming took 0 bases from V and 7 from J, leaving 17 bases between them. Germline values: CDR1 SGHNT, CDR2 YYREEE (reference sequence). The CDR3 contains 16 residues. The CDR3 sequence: CASSLVEGGSGQPQHF. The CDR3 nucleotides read TGTGCCAGCAGCTTGGTCGAGGGCGGGAGCGGGCAGCCCCAGCATTTT.

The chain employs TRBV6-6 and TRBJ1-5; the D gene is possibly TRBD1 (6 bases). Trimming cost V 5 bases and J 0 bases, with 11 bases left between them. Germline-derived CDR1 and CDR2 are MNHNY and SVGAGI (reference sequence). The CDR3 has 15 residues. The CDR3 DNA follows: TGTGCCAGCAGTCCCGACAGGAATAGCAATCAGCCCCAGCATTTT. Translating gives CASSPDRNSNQPQHF.

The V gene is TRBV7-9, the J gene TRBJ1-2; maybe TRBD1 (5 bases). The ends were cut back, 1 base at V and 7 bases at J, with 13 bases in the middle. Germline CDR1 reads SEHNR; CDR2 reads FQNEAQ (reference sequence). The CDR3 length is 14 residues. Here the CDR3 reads CASSLEARGLGYTF. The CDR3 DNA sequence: TGTGCCAGCAGCTTAGAGGCTAGGGGCCTTGGCTACACCTTC. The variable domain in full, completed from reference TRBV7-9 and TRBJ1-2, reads DTGVSQNPRHKITKRGQNVTFRCDPISEHNRLYWYRQTLGQGPEFLTYFQNEAQLEKSRLLSDRFSAERPKGSFSTLEIQRTEQGDSAMYLCASSLEARGLGYTFGSGTRLTVV.

The CDR3 sequence is CAWREESGQPQHF. As DNA, the CDR3 is TGTGCCTGGAGGGAAGAATCGGGTCAGCCCCAGCATTTT. This chain joins TRBV30 and TRBJ1-5, with D unresolved. V was cut by 3 bases and J by 6 bases, with 12 bases left in between. CDR3 length: 13 residues. Germline CDR1 and CDR2: GTSNPN and SVGIG (reference sequence).

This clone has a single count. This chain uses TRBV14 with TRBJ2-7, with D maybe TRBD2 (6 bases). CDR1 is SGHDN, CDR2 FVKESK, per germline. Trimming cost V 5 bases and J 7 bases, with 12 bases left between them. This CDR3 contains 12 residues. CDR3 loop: CASSAAGGEQYF. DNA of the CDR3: TGTGCCAGCAGCGCCGCTGGGGGGGAGCAGTACTTC.

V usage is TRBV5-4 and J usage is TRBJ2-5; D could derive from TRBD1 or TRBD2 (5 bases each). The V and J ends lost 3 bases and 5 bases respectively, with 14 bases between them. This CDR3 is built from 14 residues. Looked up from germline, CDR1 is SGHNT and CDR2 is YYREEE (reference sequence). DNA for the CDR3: TGTGCCAGCAGCTCCTGGGGATGGGGGGAGACCCAGTACTTC. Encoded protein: CASSSWGWGETQYF.

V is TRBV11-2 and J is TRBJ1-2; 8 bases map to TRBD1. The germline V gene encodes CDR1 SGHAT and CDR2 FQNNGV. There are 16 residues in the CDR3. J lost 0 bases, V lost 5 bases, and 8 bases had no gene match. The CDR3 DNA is TGTGCCAGCAGCCCCCGGACAGGGATAGCTAACTATGGCTACACCTTC. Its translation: CASSPRTGIANYGYTF.

For the CDR3, the DNA is TGTGCCAGCAGTTCTTGGACTAGCGGGAGGGTAGACACCGGGGAGCTGTTTTTT. Protein product: CASSSWTSGRVDTGELFF. This chain connects TRBV27 to TRBJ2-2, with 15 positions matching TRBD2. The V and J ends lost 4 bases and 3 bases, in that order; junction bases with no gene match: 6. CDR3 length: 18 amino acids. Germline V gene lookup returns CDR1 MNHEY and CDR2 SMNVEV (reference sequence).

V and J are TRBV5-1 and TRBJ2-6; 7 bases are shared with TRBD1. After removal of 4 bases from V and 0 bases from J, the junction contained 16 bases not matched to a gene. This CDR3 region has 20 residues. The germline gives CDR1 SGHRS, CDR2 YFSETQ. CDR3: CASSTSTGVTRLSGANVLTF. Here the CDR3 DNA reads TGCGCCAGCAGCACCAGTACAGGGGTAACCCGCCTCTCTGGGGCCAACGTCCTGACTTTC.

The CDR3 loop is CASGLEVPSESHEQYF. In DNA form, the CDR3 reads TGTGCTAGTGGTTTGGAGGTGCCTAGCGAGTCCCACGAGCAGTACTTC. This rearrangement joins TRBV12-5 to TRBJ2-7; maybe TRBD2 (6 bases). V was cut by 1 base and J by 5 bases, with 18 bases left in between. The CDR3 runs to 16 residues. In germline, CDR1 is LGHNT, CDR2 FRNRAP.

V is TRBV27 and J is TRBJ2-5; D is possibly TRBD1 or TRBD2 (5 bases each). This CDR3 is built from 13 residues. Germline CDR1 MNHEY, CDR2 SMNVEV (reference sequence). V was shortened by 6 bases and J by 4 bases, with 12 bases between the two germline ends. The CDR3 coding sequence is TGTGCCAGCAGGTCCGGGGCGGGAGAGACCCAGTACTTC. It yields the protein CASRSGAGETQYF.

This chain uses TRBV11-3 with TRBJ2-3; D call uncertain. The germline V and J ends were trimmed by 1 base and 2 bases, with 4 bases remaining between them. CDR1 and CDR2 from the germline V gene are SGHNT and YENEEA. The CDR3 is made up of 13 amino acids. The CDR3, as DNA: TGTGCCAGCAGCTTAGGGCCCACAGATACGCAGTATTTT. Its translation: CASSLGPTDTQYF.

The CDR3 is CASSQGLSSNQPQHF. The CDR3 nucleotides are TGTGCCAGCAGTCAGGGTCTCTCGAGCAATCAGCCCCAGCATTTT. The chain combines TRBV5-8 with TRBJ1-5, with a possible D match to TRBD1 (5 bases). The CDR3 consists of 15 residues. V lost 5 bases and J 1 base, leaving 13 bases between the germline ends. Germline CDR1 is SGHTS and CDR2 is YDEGEE.

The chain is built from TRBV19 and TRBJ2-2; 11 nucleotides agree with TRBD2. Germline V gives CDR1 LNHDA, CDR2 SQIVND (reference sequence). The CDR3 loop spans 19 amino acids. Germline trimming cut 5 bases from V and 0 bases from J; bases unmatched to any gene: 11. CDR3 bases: TGTGCCAGTAGTCCCCCGGGACTAGCGGAGCTCGCGAACACCGGGGAGCTGTTTTTT. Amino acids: CASSPPGLAELANTGELFF.

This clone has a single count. In DNA, the CDR3 is TGCAGCGCCCAGGGGAGGCGAGCGGGTCGGGGGGATGAGCAGTTCTTC. Residues: CSAQGRRAGRGDEQFF. The chain has TRBV29-1 and TRBJ2-1; possible D gene TRBD2, 7 bases. Per germline, CDR1 SQVTM and CDR2 ANQGSEA. The ends were cut back, 7 bases at V and 8 bases at J, with 27 bases in the middle. The CDR3 sequence is 16 residues long.

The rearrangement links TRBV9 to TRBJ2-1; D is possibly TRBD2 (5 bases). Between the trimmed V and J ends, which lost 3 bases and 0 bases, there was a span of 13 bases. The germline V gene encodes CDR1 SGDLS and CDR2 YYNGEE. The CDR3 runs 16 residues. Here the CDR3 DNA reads TGTGCCAGCAGCGCTCAAAGCGGAAGCTCCTACAATGAGCAGTTCTTC. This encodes CASSAQSGSSYNEQFF.

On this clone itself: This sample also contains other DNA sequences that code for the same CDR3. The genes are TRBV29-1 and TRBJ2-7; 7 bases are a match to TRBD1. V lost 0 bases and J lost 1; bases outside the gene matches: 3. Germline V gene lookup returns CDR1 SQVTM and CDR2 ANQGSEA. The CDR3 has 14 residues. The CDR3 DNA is TGCAGCGTTGAAGAGCGGACAGGTTCCTACGAGCAGTACTTC. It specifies CSVEERTGSYEQYF.

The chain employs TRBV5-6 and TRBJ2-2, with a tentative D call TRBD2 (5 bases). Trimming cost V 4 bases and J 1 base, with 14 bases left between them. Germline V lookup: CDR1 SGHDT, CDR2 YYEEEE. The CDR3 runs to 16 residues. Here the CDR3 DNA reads TGTGCCAGCAGCCCTACCGGGAACCTGAACACCGGGGAGCTGTTTTTT. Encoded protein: CASSPTGNLNTGELFF.

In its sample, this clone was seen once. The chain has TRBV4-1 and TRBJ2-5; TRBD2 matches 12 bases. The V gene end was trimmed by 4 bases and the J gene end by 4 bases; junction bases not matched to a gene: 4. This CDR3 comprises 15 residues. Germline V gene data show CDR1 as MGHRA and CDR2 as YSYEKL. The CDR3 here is CASSLTSGSGETQYF. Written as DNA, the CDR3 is TGCGCCAGCAGCCTGACTAGCGGGAGTGGAGAGACCCAGTACTTC.

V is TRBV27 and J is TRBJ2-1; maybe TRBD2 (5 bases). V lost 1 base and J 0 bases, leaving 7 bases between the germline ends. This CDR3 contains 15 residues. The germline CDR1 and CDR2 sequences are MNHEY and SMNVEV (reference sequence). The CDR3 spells CASSLYGVSYNEQFF. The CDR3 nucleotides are TGTGCCAGCAGTTTATACGGGGTCTCCTACAATGAGCAGTTCTTC.

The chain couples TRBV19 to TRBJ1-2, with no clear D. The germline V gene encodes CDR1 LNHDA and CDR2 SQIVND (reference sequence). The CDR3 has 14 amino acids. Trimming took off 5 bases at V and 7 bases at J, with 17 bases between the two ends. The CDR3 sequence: CASSSISQVRGYTF. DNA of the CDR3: TGTGCCAGTAGTTCCATCAGCCAGGTCCGTGGCTACACCTTC. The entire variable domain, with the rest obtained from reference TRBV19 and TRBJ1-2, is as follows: DGGITQSPKYLFRKEGQNVTLSCEQNLNHDAMYWYRQDPGQGLRLIYYSQIVNDFQKGDIAEGYSVSREKKESFPLTVTSAQKNPTAFYLCASSSISQVRGYTFGSGTRLTVV.

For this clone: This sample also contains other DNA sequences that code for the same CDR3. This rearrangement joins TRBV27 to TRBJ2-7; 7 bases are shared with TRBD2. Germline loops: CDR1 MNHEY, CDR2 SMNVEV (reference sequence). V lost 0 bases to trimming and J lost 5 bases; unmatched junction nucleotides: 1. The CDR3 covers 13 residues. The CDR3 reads CASSLSGRNEQYF. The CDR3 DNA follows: TGTGCCAGCAGTTTATCCGGGAGGAACGAGCAGTACTTC.

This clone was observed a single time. The CDR3, as DNA: TGTGCCAGCAGCCAAGATATTAGCGGGGCCTTCGAGCAGTACTTC. Amino acids: CASSQDISGAFEQYF. The chain combines TRBV4-2 with TRBJ2-7, with 8 nucleotides matching TRBD2. Germline V gives CDR1 LGHNA, CDR2 YNFKEQ. V was clipped by 0 bases and J by 6 bases; unmatched bases: 7. The length of the CDR3 is 15 residues.

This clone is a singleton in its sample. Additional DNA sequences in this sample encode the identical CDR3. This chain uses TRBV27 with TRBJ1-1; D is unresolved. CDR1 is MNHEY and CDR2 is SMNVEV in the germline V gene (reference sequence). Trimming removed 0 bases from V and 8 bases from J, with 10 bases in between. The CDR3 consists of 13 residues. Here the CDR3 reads CASSLSPLTEAFF. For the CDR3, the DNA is TGTGCCAGCAGTTTATCGCCCCTAACCGAAGCTTTCTTT.

The CDR3, as DNA: TGTGCCAGCAGTACCGGACTAGCGGGAGTTGAGCAGTTCTTC. Translating it yields CASSTGLAGVEQFF. The V gene is TRBV27, the J gene TRBJ2-1, with 13 bases aligning to TRBD2. The CDR3 loop spans 14 amino acids. The germline gives CDR1 MNHEY, CDR2 SMNVEV (reference sequence). V lost 5 bases to trimming and J lost 9 bases; unmatched junction nucleotides: 4.

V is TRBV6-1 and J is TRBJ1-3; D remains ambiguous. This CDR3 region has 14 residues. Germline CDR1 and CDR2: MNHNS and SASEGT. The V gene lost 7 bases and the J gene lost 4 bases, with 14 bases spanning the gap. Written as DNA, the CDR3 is TGTGCCAGCACAACGGGCAGAAGAGGAAACACCATATATTTT. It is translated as CASTTGRRGNTIYF.

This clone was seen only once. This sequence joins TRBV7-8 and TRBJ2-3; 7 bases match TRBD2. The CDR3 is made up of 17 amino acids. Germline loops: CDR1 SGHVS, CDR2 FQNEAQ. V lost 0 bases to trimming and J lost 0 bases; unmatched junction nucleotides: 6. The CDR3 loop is CASSLAGGEPSTDTQYF. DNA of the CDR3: TGTGCCAGCAGCTTAGCGGGGGGGGAGCCTAGCACAGATACGCAGTATTTT. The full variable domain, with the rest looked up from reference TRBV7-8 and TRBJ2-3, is GAGVSQSPRYKVAKRGQDVALRCDPISGHVSLFWYQQALGQGPEFLTYFQNEAQLDKSGLPSDRFFAERPEGSVSTLKIQRTQQEDSAVYLCASSLAGGEPSTDTQYFGPGTRLTVL.

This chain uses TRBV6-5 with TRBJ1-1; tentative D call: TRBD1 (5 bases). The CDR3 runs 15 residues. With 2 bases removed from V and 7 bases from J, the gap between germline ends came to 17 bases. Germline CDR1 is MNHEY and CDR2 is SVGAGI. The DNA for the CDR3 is TGTGCCAGCAGTTACGTTCAAGGGGAGGGCAATGAAGCTTTCTTT. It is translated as CASSYVQGEGNEAFF.

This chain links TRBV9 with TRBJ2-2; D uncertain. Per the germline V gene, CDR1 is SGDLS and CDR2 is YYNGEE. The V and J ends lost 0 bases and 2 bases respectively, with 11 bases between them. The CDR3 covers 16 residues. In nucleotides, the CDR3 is TGTGCCAGCAGCGTAGGTGCCGATATCAACACCGGGGAGCTGTTTTTT. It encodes CASSVGADINTGELFF.